These T cell receptor beta chains were read from a single sample in a study of CD8 T cells in ankylosing spondylitis. TCRdb independently ran MiXCR on the 5' RACE reads; one entry per CDR3 protein. Of 200,000 to 250,000 distinct CDR3 sequences in the sample, roughly 24% were seen once. Sequencing was carried out using blood, either unsorted or a sorted T cell fraction (not recorded which). Every receptor here comes from a male donor with ankylosing spondylitis or in good health (not recorded which). Each CDR3 is given with its conserved first and last residue. The order of the fields is clone size, D gene, V gene, J gene, CDR3 DNA, CDR3 protein. A D gene is named only where the DNA matches it firmly. Size values are once, few and many counts, or a class for expanded clones, and some rows have none.

size: NA; D: TRBD2; V: TRBV7-3; J: TRBJ2-7; DNA: TGTGCCAGCAGCCTGACTAGCGTGAGCTCCTACGAGCAGTACTTC; CDR3: CASSLTSVSSYEQYF
size: few; D: TRBD1; V: TRBV12-3/TRBV12-4; J: TRBJ2-3; DNA: TGTGCCAGCAGCAGGGACAGCGTGGATACGCAGTATTTT; CDR3: CASSRDSVDTQYF
size: many; D: NA; V: TRBV4-1; J: TRBJ1-1; DNA: TGCGCCAGCAGCCAAGACCTGACAGGTACCATGAACACTGAAGCTTTCTTT; CDR3: CASSQDLTGTMNTEAFF
size: few; D: NA; V: TRBV20-1; J: TRBJ2-4; DNA: TGCAGTGCTAGATTCCTCTTAGACGGGACCAAAAACATTCAGTACTTC; CDR3: CSARFLLDGTKNIQYF
size: few; D: NA; V: TRBV5-1; J: TRBJ2-2; DNA: TGCGCCAGCAGCCTTGGGACTCCCATAAACACCGGGGAGCTGTTTTTT; CDR3: CASSLGTPINTGELFF
size: few; D: NA; V: TRBV20-1; J: TRBJ1-3; DNA: TGCAGTGCGAATGACAGGATCTCTGGAAACACCATATATTTT; CDR3: CSANDRISGNTIYF
size: NA; D: NA; V: TRBV20-1; J: TRBJ1-1; DNA: TGCAGTGCAGACAAGAACACTGAAGCTTTCTTT; CDR3: CSADKNTEAFF
size: many; D: NA; V: TRBV15; J: TRBJ2-3; DNA: TGTGCCACCAGCCGAGCGGCCACAGATACGCAGTATTTT; CDR3: CATSRAATDTQYF
size: NA; D: NA; V: TRBV15; J: TRBJ2-1; DNA: TGTGCCACCAGCAGAGACAGGGTTGGTGAGCAGTTCTTC; CDR3: CATSRDRVGEQFF
size: many; D: TRBD2; V: TRBV12-3/TRBV12-4; J: TRBJ2-2; DNA: TGTGCCAGCAACCCGCGCGGGAGTTTGACCGGGGAGCTGTTTTTT; CDR3: CASNPRGSLTGELFF
size: many; D: TRBD2; V: TRBV3-1; J: TRBJ2-7; DNA: TGTGCCAGCAGCCAGCGGACTAGCGGGAGCCTTCGTCTGTACTTC; CDR3: CASSQRTSGSLRLYF
size: many; D: NA; V: TRBV5-1; J: TRBJ2-1; DNA: TGCGCCAGCCAGCTAAACCCGGGGGGCGAGCAGTTCTTC; CDR3: CASQLNPGGEQFF
size: many; D: NA; V: TRBV29-1; J: TRBJ2-7; DNA: TGCAGCGTGGGGGGGACAGGCCAGAGGGCCTTAGGCGAGCAGTACTTC; CDR3: CSVGGTGQRALGEQYF
size: many; D: NA; V: TRBV6-6; J: TRBJ2-7; DNA: TGTGCCAGCAGTTACGGGGCAAGGGAGCAGTACTTC; CDR3: CASSYGAREQYF
size: many; D: NA; V: TRBV4-1; J: TRBJ1-6; DNA: TGCGCCAGCAGCCAAGAGAGAAGGCCGCATTCACCCCTCCACTTT; CDR3: CASSQERRPHSPLHF
size: many; D: NA; V: TRBV7-9; J: TRBJ2-3; DNA: TGTGCCAGCAGTGTTGCCGGGGCCCATTTTGGGGGAACGCAGTATTTT; CDR3: CASSVAGAHFGGTQYF
size: many; D: TRBD2; V: TRBV6-1; J: TRBJ2-1; DNA: TGTGCCAGCCGGCGGGAGGGCCCCTACAATGAGCAGTTCTTC; CDR3: CASRREGPYNEQFF
size: many; D: TRBD1; V: TRBV28; J: TRBJ1-2; DNA: TGTGCCAGCAGCCTGGGACAGGGTTTGGGTGGCTACACCTTC; CDR3: CASSLGQGLGGYTF
size: many; D: NA; V: TRBV5-1; J: TRBJ1-1; DNA: TGCGCCAGCAGCTTTTCAGAAAAGAACACTGAAGCTTTCTTT; CDR3: CASSFSEKNTEAFF